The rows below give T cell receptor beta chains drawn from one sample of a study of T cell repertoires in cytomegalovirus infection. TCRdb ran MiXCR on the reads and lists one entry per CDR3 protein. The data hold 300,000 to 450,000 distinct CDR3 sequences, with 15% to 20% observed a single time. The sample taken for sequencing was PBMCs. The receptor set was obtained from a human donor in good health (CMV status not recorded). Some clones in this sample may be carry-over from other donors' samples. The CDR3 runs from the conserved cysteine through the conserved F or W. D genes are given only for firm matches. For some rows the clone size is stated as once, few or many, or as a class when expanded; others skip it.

cdr3_aa: CASSLGGGPGQPQHF; cdr3_nt: TGTGCCAGCAGCTTAGGGGGGGGGCCCGGGCAGCCCCAGCATTTT; clone_size: many; d_call: .; v_call: TRBV7-6; j_call: TRBJ1-5
cdr3_aa: CASSAKWAQGKTSSPLHF; cdr3_nt: TGTGCCAGCAGCGCGAAGTGGGCCCAGGGAAAAACGAGTTCACCCCTCCACTTT; clone_size: .; d_call: .; v_call: TRBV7-8; j_call: TRBJ1-6
cdr3_aa: CASSLLRVGVSGRTLHNIQFF; cdr3_nt: TGTGCCAGCAGCTTATTACGTGTTGGGGTTTCGGGACGGACCCTTCACAACATCCAGTTCTTC; clone_size: many; d_call: .; v_call: TRBV7-6; j_call: TRBJ2-1
cdr3_aa: CASSIHVGTNQETQYF; cdr3_nt: TGTGCCAGTAGTATACACGTTGGGACAAACCAAGAGACCCAGTACTTC; clone_size: few; d_call: .; v_call: TRBV19; j_call: TRBJ2-5
cdr3_aa: CASTPGGRYGYTF; cdr3_nt: TGTGCCAGCACCCCGGGGGGACGGTATGGCTACACCTTC; clone_size: few; d_call: .; v_call: TRBV28; j_call: TRBJ1-2
cdr3_aa: CSASKGLLGNEQFF; cdr3_nt: TGCAGTGCTAGTAAGGGCTTACTCGGCAATGAGCAGTTCTTC; clone_size: .; d_call: .; v_call: TRBV20-1; j_call: TRBJ2-1
cdr3_aa: CAIRDDLWEQYF; cdr3_nt: TGCGCCATCCGGGACGACCTTTGGGAGCAGTACTTC; clone_size: few; d_call: .; v_call: TRBV10-2; j_call: TRBJ2-7
cdr3_aa: CSARDHGDPAEKLFF; cdr3_nt: TGCAGTGCTAGAGATCACGGGGATCCAGCCGAAAAACTGTTTTTT; clone_size: .; d_call: .; v_call: TRBV20-1; j_call: TRBJ1-4
cdr3_aa: CASSPLDSGSQQYF; cdr3_nt: TGTGCCAGCAGCCCCTTAGATAGCGGGAGCCAGCAGTACTTC; clone_size: .; d_call: TRBD2; v_call: TRBV12-3/TRBV12-4; j_call: TRBJ2-7
cdr3_aa: CASSAQGFGNQPQHF; cdr3_nt: TGTGCCAGCAGTGCCCAGGGGTTTGGCAATCAGCCCCAGCATTTT; clone_size: .; d_call: .; v_call: TRBV2; j_call: TRBJ1-5
cdr3_aa: CASSSISRGTSADNEQFF; cdr3_nt: TGTGCCAGCAGCTCTATTAGTCGGGGGACTAGCGCGGACAATGAGCAGTTCTTC; clone_size: .; d_call: TRBD2; v_call: TRBV7-9; j_call: TRBJ2-1
cdr3_aa: CASSLEPPQLGTQETQYF; cdr3_nt: TGTGCCAGCAGCTTAGAACCCCCCCAGCTTGGGACCCAAGAGACCCAGTACTTC; clone_size: many; d_call: .; v_call: TRBV7-2; j_call: TRBJ2-5
cdr3_aa: CAWSVISSGGYTF; cdr3_nt: TGTGCCTGGAGTGTAATCTCCTCCGGTGGCTACACCTTC; clone_size: .; d_call: .; v_call: TRBV30; j_call: TRBJ1-2
cdr3_aa: CVSLGGGERNTEAFF; cdr3_nt: TGCGTCTCACTGGGGGGGGGGGAAAGGAACACTGAAGCTTTCTTT; clone_size: few; d_call: .; v_call: TRBV4-1; j_call: TRBJ1-1
cdr3_aa: CSATVAGAGDTQYF; cdr3_nt: TGCAGTGCTACGGTAGCGGGAGCGGGAGATACGCAGTATTTT; clone_size: few; d_call: TRBD2; v_call: TRBV20-1; j_call: TRBJ2-3
cdr3_aa: CASSSEQGEAFF; cdr3_nt: TGTGCCAGCAGCTCCGAACAGGGTGAAGCTTTCTTT; clone_size: many; d_call: .; v_call: TRBV7-2; j_call: TRBJ1-1
cdr3_aa: CASSQDPHKTEKLFF; cdr3_nt: TGTGCCAGCAGCCAAGATCCGCACAAAACCGAAAAACTGTTTTTT; clone_size: .; d_call: .; v_call: TRBV4-2; j_call: TRBJ1-4
cdr3_aa: CASSPGLVGEQYF; cdr3_nt: TGTGCCAGCAGCCCGGGACTAGTCGGCGAGCAGTACTTC; clone_size: .; d_call: TRBD2; v_call: TRBV3-1; j_call: TRBJ2-7
cdr3_aa: CAISAVQPGTDTQYF; cdr3_nt: TGTGCCATCAGTGCCGTACAGCCAGGAACAGATACGCAGTATTTT; clone_size: many; d_call: .; v_call: TRBV10-3; j_call: TRBJ2-3
cdr3_aa: CASGLVLGLAINEQFF; cdr3_nt: TGTGCTAGTGGTTTGGTACTCGGACTAGCAATAAATGAGCAGTTCTTC; clone_size: few; d_call: TRBD2; v_call: TRBV12-5; j_call: TRBJ2-1
cdr3_aa: CASSLVYNNQPQHF; cdr3_nt: TGTGCCAGCAGCTTAGTGTACAACAATCAGCCCCAGCATTTT; clone_size: many; d_call: .; v_call: TRBV5-8; j_call: TRBJ1-5
cdr3_aa: CASSFQQGPSQFF; cdr3_nt: TGTGCCAGCAGTTTCCAACAGGGGCCGAGTCAGTTCTTC; clone_size: few; d_call: TRBD1; v_call: TRBV12-3/TRBV12-4; j_call: TRBJ2-1
cdr3_aa: CASSSVGGEAYEQYF; cdr3_nt: TGTGCCAGCAGCTCCGTTGGGGGAGAAGCCTACGAGCAGTACTTC; clone_size: many; d_call: .; v_call: TRBV7-2; j_call: TRBJ2-7
cdr3_aa: CASSLSSYSGANVLTF; cdr3_nt: TGTGCCAGCAGTTTATCGAGCTACTCTGGGGCCAACGTCCTGACTTTC; clone_size: many; d_call: .; v_call: TRBV27; j_call: TRBJ2-6
cdr3_aa: CASMSQGGNTGELFF; cdr3_nt: TGTGCCAGCATGTCGCAGGGAGGGAACACCGGGGAGCTGTTTTTT; clone_size: .; d_call: .; v_call: TRBV2; j_call: TRBJ2-2
cdr3_aa: CASRKGGTAGELFF; cdr3_nt: TGTGCCAGCAGAAAAGGGGGAACGGCCGGGGAGCTGTTTTTT; clone_size: few; d_call: .; v_call: TRBV7-2; j_call: TRBJ2-2
cdr3_aa: CASSLGPGDRSETQYF; cdr3_nt: TGTGCCAGCAGCTTAGGACCGGGGGACAGATCGGAGACCCAGTACTTC; clone_size: many; d_call: .; v_call: TRBV11-2; j_call: TRBJ2-5
cdr3_aa: CSAEDPLDTETQYF; cdr3_nt: TGCAGTGCTGAGGATCCCCTCGACACCGAGACCCAGTACTTC; clone_size: .; d_call: .; v_call: TRBV20-1; j_call: TRBJ2-5
cdr3_aa: CAISDRHEQYF; cdr3_nt: TGTGCCATCAGTGATAGGCACGAGCAGTACTTC; clone_size: few; d_call: .; v_call: TRBV10-3; j_call: TRBJ2-7
cdr3_aa: CAWSRDTDGYTF; cdr3_nt: TGTGCCTGGAGTAGAGACACCGATGGCTACACCTTC; clone_size: .; d_call: .; v_call: TRBV30; j_call: TRBJ1-2
cdr3_aa: CAISPKKSGRVVYEQYF; cdr3_nt: TGTGCCATCAGCCCCAAGAAAAGCGGGAGGGTGGTTTACGAGCAGTACTTC; clone_size: many; d_call: TRBD2; v_call: TRBV10-3; j_call: TRBJ2-7
cdr3_aa: CSGVRDTNTEAFF; cdr3_nt: TGCAGCGGGGTCCGGGACACAAACACTGAAGCTTTCTTT; clone_size: .; d_call: .; v_call: TRBV29-1; j_call: TRBJ1-1
cdr3_aa: CASDDQNKDQPQHF; cdr3_nt: TGTGCCAGCGACGACCAGAACAAGGATCAGCCCCAGCATTTT; clone_size: .; d_call: .; v_call: TRBV28; j_call: TRBJ1-5
cdr3_aa: CASRLTEGPQPQHF; cdr3_nt: TGTGCCAGCAGGTTGACAGAGGGTCCGCAGCCCCAGCATTTT; clone_size: many; d_call: .; v_call: TRBV7-2; j_call: TRBJ1-5
cdr3_aa: CAWGASSYEQYF; cdr3_nt: TGTGCCTGGGGTGCCAGCTCCTACGAGCAGTACTTC; clone_size: .; d_call: .; v_call: TRBV30; j_call: TRBJ2-7
cdr3_aa: CASSSGPHNQPQHF; cdr3_nt: TGTGCCAGCAGCTCCGGCCCCCACAATCAGCCCCAGCATTTT; clone_size: many; d_call: .; v_call: TRBV5-6; j_call: TRBJ1-5